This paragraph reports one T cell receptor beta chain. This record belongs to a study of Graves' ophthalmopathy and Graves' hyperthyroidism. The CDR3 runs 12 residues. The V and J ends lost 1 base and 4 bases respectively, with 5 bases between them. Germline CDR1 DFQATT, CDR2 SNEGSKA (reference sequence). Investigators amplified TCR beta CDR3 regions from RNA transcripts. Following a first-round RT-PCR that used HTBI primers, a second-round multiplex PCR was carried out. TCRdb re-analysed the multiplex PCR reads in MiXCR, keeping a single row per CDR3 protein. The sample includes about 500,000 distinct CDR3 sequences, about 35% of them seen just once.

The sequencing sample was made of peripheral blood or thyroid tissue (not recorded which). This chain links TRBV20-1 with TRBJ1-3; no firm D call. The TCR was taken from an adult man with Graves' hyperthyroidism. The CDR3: CSARVNGNTIYF. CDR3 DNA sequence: TGCAGTGCTAGAGTGAACGGAAACACCATATATTTT.